The source of this T cell receptor beta chain is a study of T cell repertoires in cytomegalovirus infection. Study summary: CMV infection and matching HLA type were both indicated by public TCR beta signatures. General study results and limits: Carriers of CMV and the relevant HLA type were discriminated by public TCR beta frequency. The ex vivo response was dominated by HLA-C-restricted CMV-specific TCR beta clonotypes.

Regarding this clonotype: The antigen remains unidentified.

V was pared by 10 bases and J by 3 bases, with 10 bases between. This CDR3 has 11 amino acids. Germline V lookup: CDR1 MNHEY, CDR2 SMNVEV (reference sequence). TCRdb re-derived calls from the reads in MiXCR, one entry per CDR3 protein. The sample has approximately 1,000,000 distinct CDR3 sequences; 31% are singletons. The chain carries TRBV27 and TRBJ2-7; D is ambiguous. This receptor was obtained from a human donor in good health (CMV status not recorded). Some clones in this sample may be carry-over from other donors' samples. The sequencing used cultured CD8+ T cells from PBMCs, collected from culture after CMV antigen stimulation. CDR3 nucleotides: TGTGCCAACCCAGACGGCTACGAGCAGTACGTC. It encodes CANPDGYEQYV.